The 25 T cell receptor beta chains in this list originate from one sample, sequenced in a study of OX40 agonist ivuxolimab in advanced cancers. This table comes from immunoSEQ multiplex PCR, and its TCRdb copy is limited to in-frame clones, with some not included. The table lists about 98,000 clones, around 90% of them singletons. The specimen comprised CD4+ or CD8+ T cells sorted from blood, sampled in a trial of the OX40 agonist ivuxolimab. These receptors were taken from an adult with an advanced solid tumor such as melanoma, head and neck, liver or kidney cancer.

This chain connects TRBV7-9 to TRBJ1-2; 8 bases line up with TRBD1. This CDR3 is 14 amino acids long. CDR1 and CDR2 from the germline V gene are SEHNR and FQNEAQ (reference sequence). V lost 0 bases and J lost 6; bases outside the gene matches: 3. In DNA, the CDR3 is TGTGCCAGCAGCTTAGCGGACAGGGCCCATGGCTACACCTTC. Protein: CASSLADRAHGYTF.

This clone was observed a few times. The chain recombines TRBV25-1 with TRBJ1-1; D gene ambiguous. Germline CDR1 reads MGHDK; CDR2 reads SYGVNS. Trimming pared 4 bases from V and 3 bases from J, leaving 3 bases between. This CDR3 is 11 amino acids long. The CDR3 reads CASSGYTEAFF. Written as DNA, the CDR3 is TGTGCCAGCAGTGGCTACACTGAAGCTTTCTTT.

This chain uses TRBV5-1 with TRBJ2-7; no clear D. V was pared by 4 bases and J by 2 bases, with 19 bases between. The germline V gene encodes CDR1 SGHRS and CDR2 YFSETQ. The CDR3 is 16 residues long. The CDR3 sequence: CASSPTTGPPTYEQYF. Written as DNA, the CDR3 is TGCGCCAGCAGCCCAACCACCGGTCCCCCTACCTACGAGCAGTACTTC.

The gene calls are TRBV2 and TRBJ2-3; either TRBD1 or TRBD2 may supply D (6 bases each). Trimming left V 7 bases short and J 2 bases short, with 19 bases between. This CDR3 contains 16 residues. Germline V gives CDR1 SNHLY, CDR2 FYNNEI. CDR3 bases: TGTGCCAGCATCCCGGTTGGGGGGCGGAACACAGATACGCAGTATTTT. This codes for CASIPVGGRNTDTQYF.

The chain joins TRBV2 to TRBJ1-2, with 8 bases matching TRBD1. This CDR3 contains 15 residues. CDR1 is SNHLY, CDR2 FYNNEI, per germline. V lost 5 bases, J lost 4 bases, and 9 bases stayed unmatched. The CDR3 DNA reads as TGTGCCAGCAGTATGGGGCAGGGGGCCACCTATGGCTACACCTTC. Its protein product is CASSMGQGATYGYTF.

The chain links TRBV15 to TRBJ2-3; 9 bases fit TRBD2. This CDR3 is 15 amino acids long. Germline values: CDR1 LNHNV, CDR2 YYDKDF (reference sequence). V shed 0 bases and J 4 bases; nucleotides not matched to a gene: 2. The CDR3 DNA follows: TGTGCCACCAGCAGAGACCCTAGCGGGGCAGATACGCAGTATTTT. Its protein is CATSRDPSGADTQYF.

This chain links TRBV11-2 with TRBJ2-7; no clear D gene. Between the trimmed V and J ends, which lost 5 bases and 6 bases, there was a span of 14 bases. The CDR3 covers 13 residues. Germline lookup yields CDR1 SGHAT and CDR2 FQNNGV. The CDR3 region is CASSHSSSTEQYF. The CDR3 DNA is TGTGCCAGCAGCCACTCCAGTTCCACCGAGCAGTACTTC. The full variable domain, completed using reference TRBV11-2 and TRBJ2-7, is EAGVAQSPRYKIIEKRQSVAFWCNPISGHATLYWYQQILGQGPKLLIQFQNNGVVDDSQLPKDRFSAERLKGVDSTLKIQPAKLEDSAVYLCASSHSSSTEQYFGPGTRLTVT.

The chain recombines TRBV5-5 with TRBJ1-5; TRBD1 agrees at 11 bases. V lost 4 bases and J lost 5; bases outside the gene matches: 5. From germline, CDR1 is SGHKS and CDR2 YYEKEE (reference sequence). The CDR3 contains 15 residues. CDR3 coding DNA: TGTGCCAGCAGCGATGGGACAGGGGGGGATCAGCCCCAGCATTTT. It codes for CASSDGTGGDQPQHF. Looking up the rest from reference TRBV5-5 and TRBJ1-5 gives the full variable domain: DAGVTQSPTHLIKTRGQQVTLRCSPISGHKSVSWYQQVLGQGPQFIFQYYEKEERGRGNFPDRFSARQFPNYSSELNVNALLLGDSALYLCASSDGTGGDQPQHFGDGTRLSIL.

The CDR3 reads CAWRCRERDTEAFF. Here the CDR3 DNA reads TGTGCCTGGAGATGCAGAGAGAGGGACACTGAAGCTTTCTTT. V and J are TRBV30 and TRBJ1-1, with D hard to call. The CDR3 totals 14 residues. Trimming took 3 bases from V and 3 from J, leaving 14 bases between them. The germline gives CDR1 GTSNPN, CDR2 SVGIG (reference sequence). Full variable domain (missing parts from reference TRBV30 and TRBJ1-1): SQTIHQWPATLVQPVGSPLSLECTVEGTSNPNLYWYRQAAGRGLQLLFYSVGIGQISSEVPQNLSASRPQDRQFILSSKKLLLSDSGFYLCAWRCRERDTEAFFGQGTRLTVV.

V usage is TRBV4-1 and J usage is TRBJ1-1; D is uncertain. From germline, CDR1 is MGHRA and CDR2 YSYEKL. The germline V and J ends were trimmed by 2 bases and 4 bases, with 14 bases remaining between them. CDR3 length equals 15 residues. DNA of the CDR3: TGCGCCAGCAGCCAAAACGTGATTGACGGCACTGAAGCTTTCTTT. The encoded protein is CASSQNVIDGTEAFF.

This clone was detected only a few times. This chain uses TRBV7-9 with TRBJ1-2; a possible D gene is TRBD1 (5 bases). Germline V gene data show CDR1 as SEHNR and CDR2 as FQNEAQ (reference sequence). V lost 0 bases to trimming and J lost 3 bases, with 5 bases between them. CDR3 length equals 13 residues. CDR3 DNA: TGTGCCAGCAGCTTAGCAGGGGACTATGGCTACACCTTC. It specifies CASSLAGDYGYTF.

The chain recombines TRBV9 with TRBJ1-4; weak D call: TRBD1 (5 bases). This CDR3 has 14 residues. From germline, CDR1 is SGDLS and CDR2 YYNGEE. V lost 5 bases and J 8 bases, leaving 16 bases between the germline ends. CDR3 amino acids: CASRVMAGNEKLFF. For the CDR3, the DNA is TGTGCCAGCAGAGTTATGGCAGGGAACGAAAAACTGTTTTTT.

V and J are TRBV7-3 and TRBJ1-1; no reliable D call. V shed 11 bases and J shed 6 bases, with 7 bases lying between them. CDR3 length equals 9 residues. CDR1 SGHTA and CDR2 FQGTGA come from the germline V gene. CDR3 amino acids: CAVKAEAFF. The CDR3 DNA reads as TGTGCCGTCAAAGCTGAAGCTTTCTTT.

The chain is built from TRBV6-5 and TRBJ2-1; D is undetermined. CDR3 length equals 11 residues. Looked up from germline, CDR1 is MNHEY and CDR2 is SVGAGI. Trimming shortened V by 4 bases and J by 10 bases, and 8 bases separated the two germline ends. CDR3 in amino acids: CASSSPSEQFF. In DNA form, the CDR3 reads TGTGCCAGCAGTTCCCCGAGCGAGCAGTTCTTC.

V is TRBV5-4 and J is TRBJ1-4, with 8 bases identical to TRBD1. The CDR3 runs to 13 residues. Germline CDR1 SGHNT, CDR2 YYREEE (reference sequence). V was pared by 7 bases and J by 6 bases, with 5 bases of the junction left unmatched. CDR3 region: CASGDRKDEKLFF. The DNA for the CDR3 is TGTGCCAGCGGGGACAGGAAGGATGAAAAACTGTTTTTT.

In this sample, this clone turned up once. The CDR3 sequence is CASSRTSGASYEQYF. CDR3 coding DNA: TGTGCCAGCAGCAGGACTAGTGGGGCCTCCTACGAGCAGTACTTC. The rearrangement joins TRBV7-6 to TRBJ2-5, with 7 bases lining up with TRBD2. The last part of the DNA fits TRBJ2-7 better; the J call may be wrong. Germline V lookup: CDR1 SGHVS, CDR2 FNYEAQ. CDR3 length: 15 residues.

This sequence joins TRBV7-7 and TRBJ2-1; D uncertain. Germline CDR1 and CDR2: SSHAT and FNYEAQ (reference sequence). The CDR3 covers 14 residues. Trimming removed 5 bases at V and 0 bases at J, with 8 bases between. This chain's CDR3 is CASSPSSSYNEQFF. CDR3 DNA sequence: TGTGCCAGCAGCCCTAGTAGCTCCTACAATGAGCAGTTCTTC.

The chain recombines TRBV7-3 with TRBJ2-2; D remains unclear. Germline V CDR1 and CDR2: SGHTA, FQGTGA. V lost 2 bases, J lost 6 bases, and 7 bases lay in between. The CDR3 contains 13 residues. The CDR3 DNA reads TGTGCCAGCAGCTTACTCAACCCCGGGGAGCTGTTTTTT. This encodes CASSLLNPGELFF.

The chain uses TRBV28 and TRBJ2-5, with D perhaps assigned TRBD1 or TRBD2 (6 bases each). The length of the CDR3 is 16 residues. In germline, CDR1 is MDHEN, CDR2 SYDVKM. V dropped 8 bases and J dropped 0 bases, with 19 bases sitting between them. The CDR3 nucleotides are TGTGCCAGCCAAAAGGGGGTAGCGGAGAACCAAGAGACCCAGTACTTC. The encoded protein is CASQKGVAENQETQYF. Drawing the rest from reference TRBV28 and TRBJ2-5, the complete variable domain is DVKVTQSSRYLVKRTGEKVFLECVQDMDHENMFWYRQDPGLGLRLIYFSYDVKMKEKGDIPEGYSVSREKKERFSLILESASTNQTSMYLCASQKGVAENQETQYFGPGTRLLVL.

This chain joins TRBV7-4 and TRBJ1-1, with 8 bases aligning to TRBD1. Losses at the gene ends were 0 bases for V and 0 bases for J; bases not matched to a gene: 6. CDR1 and CDR2 (germline): SGHVT, SQSDAQ. This CDR3 is 17 amino acids long. CDR3 loop: CASSLAQGGNMNTEAFF. For the CDR3, the DNA is TGTGCCAGCAGCTTAGCACAGGGGGGAAACATGAACACTGAAGCTTTCTTT.

About this clone: This sample includes further DNA sequences coding for the same CDR3. The chain combines TRBV9 with TRBJ2-7, with 8 bases aligning to TRBD1. Per the germline V gene, CDR1 is SGDLS and CDR2 is YYNGEE. The junction had 6 bases not matched to a gene; V was cut back by 4 bases and J by 3 bases. The CDR3 has 14 residues. CDR3 in DNA: TGTGCCAGCAGCCCCCAGGACAGGGTCTACGAGCAGTACTTC. The encoded protein is CASSPQDRVYEQYF.

The count of this clone is one. The CDR3 carries no conserved terminal phenylalanine or tryptophan, so it likely arises from a read error. The J gene is TRBJ1-6, the V gene TRBV2; D gene ambiguous. The CDR3 is made up of 13 amino acids. Germline CDR1 SNHLY, CDR2 FYNNEI. The ends were cut back, 9 bases at V and 2 bases at J, with 8 bases in the middle. CDR3 loop: CASSIPYNSPLHL. CDR3 nucleotide sequence: TGTGCCAGTTCCATTCCCTATAATTCACCCCTCCACCTT.

The rearrangement links TRBV5-1 to TRBJ2-5, with D possibly called TRBD1 or TRBD2 (6 bases each). The CDR3 is 14 amino acids. Per the germline V gene, CDR1 is SGHRS and CDR2 is YFSETQ. The V and J ends lost 1 base and 0 bases respectively, with 7 bases between them. CDR3 residues: CASSLRGDQETQYF. CDR3 in DNA: TGCGCCAGCAGCTTGAGGGGGGACCAAGAGACCCAGTACTTC.

This sequence joins TRBV9 and TRBJ2-2, with a weak D call TRBD1 (6 bases). This CDR3 contains 13 residues. Between the trimmed V and J ends, which lost 4 bases and 3 bases, there was a span of 7 bases. Germline V gives CDR1 SGDLS, CDR2 YYNGEE. CDR3 DNA sequence: TGTGCCAGCAGCTGGGGGCACACCGGGGAGCTGTTTTTT. Its protein product is CASSWGHTGELFF.

In the case of this clone: In this CDR3 the conserved last residue, phenylalanine or tryptophan, is missing, so a read error is likely. In the same sample, other DNA sequences code for this CDR3. This chain connects TRBV6-1 to TRBJ1-6, with unresolved D. V gave up 1 base and J gave up 10 bases, with 11 bases separating them. This CDR3 has 14 amino acids. Germline-derived CDR1 and CDR2 are MNHNS and SASEGT. CDR3 sequence (DNA): TGTGCCAGCAGTGAAGACAGATTCGGCTCACCCCTCCACCTT. Residues: CASSEDRFGSPLHL.